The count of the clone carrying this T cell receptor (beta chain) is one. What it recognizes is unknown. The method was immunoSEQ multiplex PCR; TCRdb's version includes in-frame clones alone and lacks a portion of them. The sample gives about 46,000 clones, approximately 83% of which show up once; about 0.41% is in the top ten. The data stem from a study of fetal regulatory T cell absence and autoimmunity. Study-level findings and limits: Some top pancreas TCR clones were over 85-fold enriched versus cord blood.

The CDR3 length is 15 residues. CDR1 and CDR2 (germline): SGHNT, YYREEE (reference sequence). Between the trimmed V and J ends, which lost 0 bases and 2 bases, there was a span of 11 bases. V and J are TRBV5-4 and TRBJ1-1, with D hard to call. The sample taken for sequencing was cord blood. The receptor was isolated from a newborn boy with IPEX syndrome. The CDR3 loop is CASSLAGRPNTEAFF. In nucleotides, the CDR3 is TGTGCCAGCAGCTTGGCAGGCAGGCCTAACACTGAAGCTTTCTTT.